This TCR beta chain came from a study of blood T cell repertoires in COVID-19. The overall study: Acute and convalescent COVID-19 specimens originated in the United States, Italy and Spain. PBMCs, B-cell-depleted T cells, or T cells were the source of the cDNA or gDNA that made up the material.

In the source study's methods: Reference gene primer amplification in the assay estimated nucleated cell counts. Assay: immunoSEQ multiplex PCR; the TCRdb copy retains only in-frame clones and omits some. D and trimming were read from the DNA, whereas the V and J calls and clone size are those reported in that table. The table has roughly 18,000 clones, approximately 80% seen once. The specimen was peripheral blood. The receptor comes from a man older than 75 with acute or convalescent COVID-19.

In DNA, the CDR3 is TGTGCCAGCAGCTTGGGACACTCGAACACCGGGGAGCTGTTTTTT. Protein sequence: CASSLGHSNTGELFF. J is TRBJ2-2 and V is TRBV5-6; D remains unclear. Per germline, CDR1 SGHDT and CDR2 YYEEEE. Trimming left V 0 bases short and J 0 bases short, with 6 bases between. CDR3 size: 15 residues.